A selection of T cell receptor beta chains follows, all from one sample in a study of T cell changes during pregnancy in multiple sclerosis. Data came from immunoSEQ multiplex PCR; TCRdb stores just in-frame clones and leaves some out. The table records around 23,000 clones, about 93% of them present only once. The sample was CD8+ T cells from peripheral blood mononuclear cells, taken in the third trimester of pregnancy. These receptors were collected from a female donor with multiple sclerosis, enrolled in a pregnancy study. Both conserved end residues are part of each CDR3. The order of the fields is D gene, clone size, V gene, J gene, CDR3 protein, CDR3 DNA. A D gene is named only where the DNA matches it firmly. The size entry is marked missing in some rows and otherwise reads once, few, many or a size class.

D: -; size: -; V: TRBV6-5; J: TRBJ2-7; CDR3: CASSYNPAGLPKEQYF; DNA: TGTGCCAGCAGTTATAATCCCGCGGGACTCCCTAAGGAGCAGTACTTC
D: -; size: -; V: TRBV30; J: TRBJ2-7; CDR3: CASVLRGPGGHEQYF; DNA: TGTGCCTCAGTCCTCCGGGGCCCGGGGGGCCACGAGCAGTACTTC
D: -; size: -; V: TRBV29-1; J: TRBJ2-7; CDR3: CSVEVQAYEQYF; DNA: TGCAGCGTTGAAGTCCAGGCCTACGAGCAGTACTTC
D: -; size: -; V: TRBV12-5; J: TRBJ2-2; CDR3: CASGLPPGGELFF; DNA: TGTGCTAGTGGTTTGCCCCCAGGCGGGGAGCTGTTTTTT
D: -; size: -; V: TRBV7-9; J: TRBJ2-7; CDR3: CASSQGTEQYF; DNA: TGTGCCAGCAGCCAGGGTACGGAGCAGTACTTC
D: -; size: -; V: TRBV2; J: TRBJ1-1; CDR3: CASRYGGGDTEAFF; DNA: TGTGCCAGCAGGTATGGAGGGGGGGACACTGAAGCTTTCTTT
D: TRBD1; size: -; V: TRBV2; J: TRBJ2-1; CDR3: CASSFTGGSYNEQFF; DNA: TGTGCCAGCAGTTTTACAGGGGGCTCCTACAATGAGCAGTTCTTC
D: TRBD2; size: -; V: TRBV7-8; J: TRBJ2-2; CDR3: CASSLEGLAGSRTGELFF; DNA: TGTGCCAGCAGCTTAGAGGGACTAGCGGGGTCGCGAACCGGGGAGCTGTTTTTT
D: -; size: -; V: TRBV19; J: TRBJ2-7; CDR3: CASSIDDSIAYEQYF; DNA: TGTGCCAGTAGTATAGATGACAGTATCGCCTACGAGCAGTACTTC
D: TRBD2; size: -; V: TRBV7-3; J: TRBJ2-1; CDR3: CASSPTELAGEVGEQFF; DNA: TGTGCCAGCAGCCCCACTGAGCTAGCGGGAGAGGTAGGAGAGCAGTTCTTC
D: TRBD2; size: -; V: TRBV5-1; J: TRBJ2-7; CDR3: CASSWGLAGGTYEQYF; DNA: TGCGCCAGCAGCTGGGGACTAGCGGGAGGCACCTACGAGCAGTACTTC
D: TRBD1; size: once; V: TRBV5-1; J: TRBJ1-2; CDR3: CASSPQGAVDYGYTF; DNA: TGCGCCAGCAGCCCACAGGGGGCCGTCGACTATGGCTACACCTTC
D: TRBD2; size: -; V: TRBV9; J: TRBJ2-7; CDR3: CASSLGTSTYEQYF; DNA: TGTGCCAGCAGTCTTGGGACTAGCACCTACGAGCAGTACTTC
D: TRBD1; size: -; V: TRBV7-9; J: TRBJ2-7; CDR3: CASSSLQGVSYEQYF; DNA: TGTGCCAGCAGCTCATTGCAGGGGGTATCCTACGAGCAGTACTTC
D: TRBD2; size: -; V: TRBV19; J: TRBJ2-7; CDR3: CASSMFGGRAFYEQYF; DNA: TGTGCCAGTAGTATGTTCGGCGGGAGGGCCTTCTACGAGCAGTACTTC
D: -; size: -; V: TRBV11-2; J: TRBJ2-5; CDR3: CASSLGGIPPGETQYF; DNA: TGTGCCAGCAGCTTAGGGGGCATTCCCCCCGGAGAGACCCAGTACTTC
D: TRBD2; size: -; V: TRBV28; J: TRBJ2-7; CDR3: CASSSPRTSLGAYEQYF; DNA: TGTGCCAGCAGTTCCCCGCGGACTAGCTTGGGGGCCTACGAGCAGTACTTC
D: TRBD1; size: -; V: TRBV27; J: TRBJ2-7; CDR3: CASRLDRAGNEQYF; DNA: TGTGCCAGCAGACTGGACAGGGCCGGGAACGAGCAGTACTTC
D: -; size: -; V: TRBV7-3; J: TRBJ1-1; CDR3: CASSIYLNTEAFF; DNA: TGTGCCAGCAGTATCTATTTGAACACTGAAGCTTTCTTT
D: -; size: -; V: TRBV27; J: TRBJ2-1; CDR3: CASNAGGSTDEQFF; DNA: TGTGCCAGCAACGCAGGGGGGTCCACCGATGAGCAGTTCTTC
D: -; size: few; V: TRBV7-3; J: TRBJ2-3; CDR3: CASSQTGSSDTQYF; DNA: TGTGCCAGCAGCCAGACAGGATCTTCAGATACGCAGTATTTT
D: -; size: -; V: TRBV29-1; J: TRBJ2-3; CDR3: CSARSPTGTSTDTQYF; DNA: TGCAGCGCCCGATCACCGACGGGGACTAGCACAGATACGCAGTATTTT
D: TRBD1; size: -; V: TRBV28; J: TRBJ2-7; CDR3: CASSSLSPGQGVPYEQYF; DNA: TGTGCCAGCAGTTCGTTATCTCCGGGACAGGGGGTTCCCTACGAGCAGTACTTC
D: -; size: -; V: TRBV6-1; J: TRBJ1-1; CDR3: CASSEGLRGNTEAFF; DNA: TGTGCCAGCAGTGAAGGTTTGCGGGGGAACACTGAAGCTTTCTTT
D: TRBD2; size: -; V: TRBV29-1; J: TRBJ2-7; CDR3: CSATQRGSSYEQYF; DNA: TGCAGCGCCACCCAGCGGGGGAGCTCCTACGAGCAGTACTTC
D: TRBD2; size: -; V: TRBV4-2; J: TRBJ2-2; CDR3: CASSQELAGGRGTGELFF; DNA: TGTGCCAGCAGCCAAGAGCTAGCGGGAGGGCGTGGTACCGGGGAGCTGTTTTTT
D: -; size: few; V: TRBV4-3; J: TRBJ1-1; CDR3: CASSQGGTGNTEAFF; DNA: TGCGCCAGCAGCCAAGGAGGAACTGGTAACACTGAAGCTTTCTTT
D: TRBD2; size: -; V: TRBV11-2; J: TRBJ2-7; CDR3: CASSAGLAYEQYF; DNA: TGTGCCAGCAGCGCGGGACTAGCCTACGAGCAGTACTTC
D: -; size: -; V: TRBV27; J: TRBJ2-7; CDR3: CASSSRTRIYEQYF; DNA: TGTGCCAGCAGTTCTAGGACTCGCATATACGAGCAGTACTTC
D: -; size: few; V: TRBV2; J: TRBJ2-1; CDR3: CASSGLVSYNEQFF; DNA: TGTGCCAGCAGTGGACTTGTGTCCTACAATGAGCAGTTCTTC
D: -; size: -; V: TRBV7-9; J: TRBJ1-1; CDR3: CASSQESEDTEAFF; DNA: TGTGCCAGCAGCCAGGAGTCGGAGGACACTGAAGCTTTCTTT
D: -; size: -; V: TRBV4-1; J: TRBJ2-7; CDR3: CASSPGLTYEQYF; DNA: TGCGCCAGCAGCCCGGGACTCACCTACGAGCAGTACTTC
D: -; size: once; V: TRBV7-9; J: TRBJ2-5; CDR3: CASSLDGETQYF; DNA: TGTGCCAGCAGCCTCGACGGGGAGACCCAGTACTTC
D: -; size: -; V: TRBV18; J: TRBJ2-7; CDR3: CASSPGLLRPMYEQYF; DNA: TGTGCCAGCTCTCCGGGTCTCCTGAGGCCCATGTACGAGCAGTACTTC
D: -; size: -; V: TRBV5-4; J: TRBJ2-5; CDR3: CASSFVSGPQETQYF; DNA: TGTGCCAGCAGCTTTGTCTCAGGTCCTCAAGAGACCCAGTACTTC
D: -; size: -; V: TRBV13; J: TRBJ1-4; CDR3: CASSSGHRPELFF; DNA: TGTGCCAGCAGCTCGGGACATCGGCCGGAACTGTTTTTT
D: TRBD1; size: few; V: TRBV7-9; J: TRBJ1-2; CDR3: CASSLAGRGFEFNYGYTF; DNA: TGTGCCAGCAGCTTAGCGGGCAGGGGGTTTGAATTTAACTATGGCTACACCTTC
D: -; size: -; V: TRBV20-1; J: TRBJ1-1; CDR3: CSAPLDTEAFF; DNA: TGCAGTGCCCCCCTCGACACTGAAGCTTTCTTT
D: TRBD2; size: -; V: TRBV4-1; J: TRBJ2-1; CDR3: CASSTLVAGGLNNEQFF; DNA: TGCGCCAGCAGCACACTGGTGGCGGGAGGGCTAAACAATGAGCAGTTCTTC
D: -; size: -; V: TRBV2; J: TRBJ2-7; CDR3: CASSERGGGRNSYEQYF; DNA: TGTGCCAGCAGTGAACGTGGGGGGGGGCGAAACTCCTACGAGCAGTACTTC
D: -; size: -; V: TRBV6-4; J: TRBJ2-3; CDR3: CASSEGGGTATDTQYF; DNA: TGTGCCAGCAGTGAGGGAGGGGGGACTGCCACAGATACGCAGTATTTT
D: -; size: once; V: TRBV9; J: TRBJ1-2; CDR3: CASRDTGYGYTF; DNA: TGTGCCAGCCGGGACACCGGCTATGGCTACACCTTC
D: -; size: -; V: TRBV6-5; J: TRBJ2-7; CDR3: CASSPGFGYGEQYF; DNA: TGTGCCAGCAGTCCTGGTTTCGGGTATGGCGAGCAGTACTTC
D: -; size: -; V: TRBV5-1; J: TRBJ1-2; CDR3: CASSHRGGQNGYGYTF; DNA: TGCGCCAGCAGTCATCGGGGGGGGCAAAACGGCTATGGCTACACCTTC
D: TRBD2; size: once; V: TRBV7-3; J: TRBJ2-7; CDR3: CASSLLTSGRYSYEQYF; DNA: TGTGCCAGCAGCTTACTGACTAGCGGCCGTTACTCCTACGAGCAGTACTTC
D: -; size: -; V: TRBV4-1; J: TRBJ2-7; CDR3: CASSNLRGAGVDEQYF; DNA: TGCGCCAGCAGCAACTTACGAGGGGCAGGGGTTGACGAGCAGTACTTC
D: TRBD1; size: -; V: TRBV15; J: TRBJ1-1; CDR3: CATSTGTVNTEAFF; DNA: TGTGCCACCAGCACCGGGACAGTGAACACTGAAGCTTTCTTT
D: -; size: -; V: TRBV2; J: TRBJ2-1; CDR3: CASSGRQGYNEQFF; DNA: TGTGCCAGCAGTGGACGGCAGGGCTACAATGAGCAGTTCTTC
D: TRBD1; size: -; V: TRBV2; J: TRBJ1-5; CDR3: CASSGTGQNQPQHF; DNA: TGTGCCAGCAGTGGGACAGGGCAAAATCAGCCCCAGCATTTT
D: TRBD2; size: -; V: TRBV4-3; J: TRBJ2-3; CDR3: CASSPTTSGGADFQDTQYF; DNA: TGCGCCAGCAGCCCTACCACTAGCGGGGGGGCGGATTTCCAGGATACGCAGTATTTT
D: -; size: -; V: TRBV11-2; J: TRBJ1-1; CDR3: CASSFWGGDTEAFF; DNA: TGTGCCAGCAGCTTTTGGGGGGGGGACACTGAAGCTTTCTTT
D: TRBD1; size: once; V: TRBV9; J: TRBJ2-7; CDR3: CASSEGTGGSEQYF; DNA: TGTGCCAGCAGCGAAGGGACAGGGGGCAGTGAGCAGTACTTC
D: TRBD1; size: -; V: TRBV10-3; J: TRBJ2-4; CDR3: CAISATGTATDIQYF; DNA: TGTGCCATCAGCGCTACCGGGACAGCGACGGACATTCAGTACTTC
D: -; size: -; V: TRBV29-1; J: TRBJ1-1; CDR3: CSVDGRGDTEAFF; DNA: TGCAGCGTTGACGGCAGGGGAGATACTGAAGCTTTCTTT
D: TRBD1; size: -; V: TRBV2; J: TRBJ1-2; CDR3: CASPSRGRRDGYTF; DNA: TGTGCCAGCCCCTCCAGGGGGCGAAGGGATGGCTACACCTTC
D: TRBD1; size: -; V: TRBV14; J: TRBJ1-2; CDR3: CASSHGQGFDGYGYTF; DNA: TGTGCCAGCAGCCATGGACAGGGGTTCGATGGCTATGGCTACACCTTC
D: TRBD1; size: -; V: TRBV9; J: TRBJ1-6; CDR3: CASSVEDRTSSYNSPLHF; DNA: TGTGCCAGCAGCGTGGAGGACAGGACGAGCTCCTATAATTCACCCCTCCACTTT